Sequencing of this TCR beta chain was carried out in a study of blood T cell repertoires in COVID-19. The J segment lost 4 bases and the V segment lost 4 bases, leaving 7 bases of the junction unmatched. This CDR3 spans 14 amino acids. Germline CDR1 reads MNHEY; CDR2 reads SMNVEV (reference sequence). In the source study's methods: Reference gene primer amplification gave estimated nucleated cell counts. Method: immunoSEQ multiplex PCR; TCRdb's copy keeps in-frame clones and lacks some. D and trimming were read from the DNA, whereas the V and J calls and clone size are those reported in that table. This sample has 100,000 to 120,000 clones; around 76% occur once, and the top ten carry about 4.1%.

The V gene is TRBV27, the J gene TRBJ2-7, with 7 positions matching TRBD2. This clonotype originated in a woman aged 80 or over with acute or convalescent COVID-19. Sequenced sample: peripheral blood. As DNA, the CDR3 is TGTGCCAGCAGTTGGGGCGGGAGTCTTTACGAGCAGTACTTC. This gives the protein CASSWGGSLYEQYF.